The clone carrying this T cell receptor beta chain was detected a few times. Its matching antigen is unknown. This record comes from a study of T-cell memory formation after mild COVID-19. Overall study context: TCR clusters were mostly confined to one donor each.

MiXCR, run by TCRdb on the 5' RACE reads, gives a single entry per CDR3 protein. The data contain a few hundred thousand distinct CDR3 sequences, roughly 15% of them singletons. Study conclusions and caveats: The study found balanced CD4/CD8 in clones contracting day 15 to 85 and a CD4+ lean in later expanders.

V lost 3 bases to trimming and J lost 2 bases; unmatched junction nucleotides: 6. The CDR3 runs to 15 residues. Per the germline V gene, CDR1 is SGHKS and CDR2 is YYEKEE (reference sequence). V and J are TRBV5-5 and TRBJ2-7; 9 nucleotides align to TRBD1. Sequences were obtained from PBMCs or a T cell subset sorted from them (not recorded which). This TCR came from a young man who had mild COVID-19 (a few samples of this study predate the infection). Cell type and time point are not known. The CDR3 nucleotides are TGTGCCAGCAGCTGGGCGGGACAGGGAACCTACGAGCAGTACTTC. It specifies CASSWAGQGTYEQYF.